This T cell receptor (beta chain) was documented in a study of blood T cell repertoires in COVID-19. The overall study: There were acute and convalescent COVID-19 samples, and they came from the United States, Italy and Spain.

The CDR3 contains 12 residues. Trimming took 3 bases from V and 7 from J, leaving 9 bases between them. Germline CDR1 is MNHEY and CDR2 is SMNVEV (reference sequence). The repertoire was sequenced with immunoSEQ multiplex PCR; TCRdb's copy has only in-frame clones and lacks some. Of about 140,000 clones in the sample, roughly 79% were seen once. The V gene is TRBV27, the J gene TRBJ2-5; possible D gene TRBD2, 5 bases. The sequenced material came from peripheral blood. This receptor was taken from a woman in her sixties or seventies with acute or convalescent COVID-19. The CDR3 region has the DNA TGTGCCAGCAGTTTCCGGGGTGCGACCCAGTACTTC. Amino acids: CASSFRGATQYF.